This entry lists 8 T cell receptor beta chains sequenced from one sample in a study of monozygotic twins with inflammatory bowel disease. From the 5' RACE reads, TCRdb lists one entry per CDR3 protein and no DNA. This table lists under 150,000 distinct CDR3 sequences. The sequenced sample consisted of blood. The receptor source for this set is a human donor with ulcerative colitis or Crohn's disease, or a healthy co-twin of an affected twin (not recorded which).

The chain recombines TRBV30 with TRBJ2-7; TCRdb reports TRBD1, a call that lacks DNA to check it against. The CDR3 length is 14 residues. Germline values: CDR1 GTSNPN, CDR2 SVGIG (reference sequence). CDR3 in amino acids: CAWSRGGFSYEQYF.

The chain has TRBV5-1 and TRBJ2-6; TCRdb's D call of TRBD1 is untestable without DNA. Germline V gives CDR1 SGHRS, CDR2 YFSETQ. The CDR3 totals 17 residues. This CDR3 is CASALGTDPSGANVLTF.

CDR3 residues: CSVVAVLSSYNEQFF. V and J are TRBV29-1 and TRBJ2-1. The germline gives CDR1 SQVTM, CDR2 ANQGSEA. The CDR3 has 15 amino acids.

The rearrangement links TRBV11-3 to TRBJ1-1; TCRdb outputs TRBD1, but without DNA this stays unchecked. Germline CDR1 is SGHNT and CDR2 is YENEEA. This CDR3 comprises 13 residues. The CDR3 loop reads CASSPRQGETAFF. Filled out from reference TRBV11-3 and TRBJ1-1, the complete variable domain reads EAGVVQSPRYKIIEKKQPVAFWCNPISGHNTLYWYLQNLGQGPELLIRYENEEAVDDSQLPKDRFSAERLKGVDSTLKIQPAELGDSAVYLCASSPRQGETAFFGQGTRLTVV.

V and J are TRBV7-3 and TRBJ2-3; TCRdb lists TRBD1, though no DNA is available to test this call. Per the germline V gene, CDR1 is SGHTA and CDR2 is FQGTGA. This CDR3 is built from 15 residues. The CDR3 is CASSSTGYLSDTQYF.

CDR3 protein: CSASGNSNQPQHF. The genes are TRBV20-1 and TRBJ1-5; checking the TCRdb D call of TRBD1 is not possible without DNA. CDR3 length: 13 amino acids. Germline CDR1 is DFQATT and CDR2 is SNEGSKA (reference sequence).

The chain has TRBV28 and TRBJ2-7. The CDR3 is made up of 11 amino acids. Germline CDR1 MDHEN, CDR2 SYDVKM. The CDR3 sequence is CASTEAIEQYF. Full variable domain (rest looked up from reference TRBV28 and TRBJ2-7): DVKVTQSSRYLVKRTGEKVFLECVQDMDHENMFWYRQDPGLGLRLIYFSYDVKMKEKGDIPEGYSVSREKKERFSLILESASTNQTSMYLCASTEAIEQYFGPGTRLTVT.

The chain joins TRBV19 to TRBJ2-4; checking the TCRdb D call of TRBD1 is not possible without DNA. Germline CDR1 LNHDA, CDR2 SQIVND (reference sequence). CDR3 length: 16 amino acids. The CDR3 loop reads CASSISAGVLRNIQYF. The variable domain in full, completed from reference TRBV19 and TRBJ2-4, reads DGGITQSPKYLFRKEGQNVTLSCEQNLNHDAMYWYRQDPGQGLRLIYYSQIVNDFQKGDIAEGYSVSREKKESFPLTVTSAQKNPTAFYLCASSISAGVLRNIQYFGAGTRLSVL.